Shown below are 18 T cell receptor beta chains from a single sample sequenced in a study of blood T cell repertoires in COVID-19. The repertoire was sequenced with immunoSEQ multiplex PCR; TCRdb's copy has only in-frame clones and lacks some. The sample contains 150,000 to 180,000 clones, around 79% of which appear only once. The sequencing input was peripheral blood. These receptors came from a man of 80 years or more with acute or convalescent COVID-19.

The CDR3 DNA is TGTGCCAGCAGTTTGACCCCAGAGGGCCAGCATTTT. This translates into CASSLTPEGQHF. V gene TRBV12-3 or TRBV12-4 combines with J gene TRBJ1-5; unclear D gene. The CDR3 covers 12 residues. V gave up 3 bases and J gave up 12 bases, with 12 bases separating them.

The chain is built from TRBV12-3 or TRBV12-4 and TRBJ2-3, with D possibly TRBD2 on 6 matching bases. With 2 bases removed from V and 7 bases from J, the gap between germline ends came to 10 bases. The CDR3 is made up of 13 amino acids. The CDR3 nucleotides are TGTGCCAGCAGTTTACAGGGAGGAAATACGCAGTATTTT. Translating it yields CASSLQGGNTQYF.

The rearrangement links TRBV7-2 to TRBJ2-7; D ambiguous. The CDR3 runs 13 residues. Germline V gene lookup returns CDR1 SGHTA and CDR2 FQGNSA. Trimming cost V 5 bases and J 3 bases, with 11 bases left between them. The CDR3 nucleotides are TGTGCCAGCAGCCCCAACCCTAACTACGAGCAGTACTTC. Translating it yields CASSPNPNYEQYF.

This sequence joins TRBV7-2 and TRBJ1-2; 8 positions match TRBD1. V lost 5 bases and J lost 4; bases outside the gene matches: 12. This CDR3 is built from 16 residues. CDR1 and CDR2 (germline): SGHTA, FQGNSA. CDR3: CASSPRPRQGSYGYTF. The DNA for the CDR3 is TGTGCCAGCAGCCCCCGACCCCGACAGGGGAGCTATGGCTACACCTTC.

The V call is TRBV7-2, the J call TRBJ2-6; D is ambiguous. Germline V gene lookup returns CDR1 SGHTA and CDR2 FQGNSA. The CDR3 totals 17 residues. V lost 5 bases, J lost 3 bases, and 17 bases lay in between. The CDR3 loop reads CASSPPRWPGGANVLTF. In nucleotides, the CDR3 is TGTGCCAGCAGCCCGCCCCGGTGGCCGGGTGGGGCCAACGTCCTGACTTTC.

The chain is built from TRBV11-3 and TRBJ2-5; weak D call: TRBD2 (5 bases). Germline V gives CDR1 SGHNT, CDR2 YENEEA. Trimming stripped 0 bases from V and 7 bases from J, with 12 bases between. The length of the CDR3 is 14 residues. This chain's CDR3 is CASSLDGQAGTQYF. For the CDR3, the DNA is TGTGCCAGCAGCTTAGATGGTCAGGCGGGGACCCAGTACTTC.

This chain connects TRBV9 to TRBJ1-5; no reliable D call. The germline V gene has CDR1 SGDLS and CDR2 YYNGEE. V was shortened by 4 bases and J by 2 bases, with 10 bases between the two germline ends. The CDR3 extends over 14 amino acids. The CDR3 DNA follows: TGTGCCAGCAGCCCGGAGCTTGGCAATCAGCCCCAGCATTTT. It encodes CASSPELGNQPQHF.

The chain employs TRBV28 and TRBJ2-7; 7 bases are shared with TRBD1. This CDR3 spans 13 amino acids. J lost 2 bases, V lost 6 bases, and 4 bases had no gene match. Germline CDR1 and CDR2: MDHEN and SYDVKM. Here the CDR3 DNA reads TGTGCCAGCAGACCCGGGACAGCCTACGAGCAGTACGTC. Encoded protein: CASRPGTAYEQYV.

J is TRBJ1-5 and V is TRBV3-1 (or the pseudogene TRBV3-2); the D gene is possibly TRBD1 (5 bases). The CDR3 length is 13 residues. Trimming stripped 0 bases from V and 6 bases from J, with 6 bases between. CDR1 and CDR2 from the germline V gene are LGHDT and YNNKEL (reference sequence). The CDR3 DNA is TGTGCCAGCAGCCAAGAGGGGGGTCAGCCCCAGCATTTT. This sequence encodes CASSQEGGQPQHF.

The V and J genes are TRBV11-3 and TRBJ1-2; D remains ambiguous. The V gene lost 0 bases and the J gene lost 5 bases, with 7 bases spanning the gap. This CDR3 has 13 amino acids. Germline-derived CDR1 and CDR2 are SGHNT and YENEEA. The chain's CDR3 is CASSLDGRYGYTF. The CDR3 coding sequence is TGTGCCAGCAGCTTAGACGGGAGGTATGGCTACACCTTC. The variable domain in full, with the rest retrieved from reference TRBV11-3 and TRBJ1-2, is EAGVVQSPRYKIIEKKQPVAFWCNPISGHNTLYWYLQNLGQGPELLIRYENEEAVDDSQLPKDRFSAERLKGVDSTLKIQPAELGDSAVYLCASSLDGRYGYTFGSGTRLTVV.

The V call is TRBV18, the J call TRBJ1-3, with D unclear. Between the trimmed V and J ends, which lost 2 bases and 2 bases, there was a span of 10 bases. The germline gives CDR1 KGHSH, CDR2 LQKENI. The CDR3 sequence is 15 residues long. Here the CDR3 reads CASSPDSGAGNTIYF. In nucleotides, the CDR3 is TGTGCCAGCTCACCAGATTCCGGGGCTGGAAACACCATATATTTT.

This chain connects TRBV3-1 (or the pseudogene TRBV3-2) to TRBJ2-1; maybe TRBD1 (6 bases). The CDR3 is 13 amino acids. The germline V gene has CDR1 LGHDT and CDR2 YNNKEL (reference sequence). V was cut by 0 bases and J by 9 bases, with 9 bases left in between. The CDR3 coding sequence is TGTGCCAGCAGCCAAGAAGAGGACAGTGAGCAGTTCTTC. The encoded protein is CASSQEEDSEQFF.

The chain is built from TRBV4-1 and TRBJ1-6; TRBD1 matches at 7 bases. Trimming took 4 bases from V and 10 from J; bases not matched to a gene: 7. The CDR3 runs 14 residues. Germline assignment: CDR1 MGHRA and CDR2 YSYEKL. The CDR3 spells CASSRRQGESPLHF. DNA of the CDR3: TGCGCCAGCAGCCGAAGACAGGGAGAGTCACCCCTCCACTTT.

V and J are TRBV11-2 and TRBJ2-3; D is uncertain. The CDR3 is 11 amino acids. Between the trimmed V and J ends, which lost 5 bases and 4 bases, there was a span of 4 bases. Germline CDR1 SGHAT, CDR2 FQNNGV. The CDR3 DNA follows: TGTGCCAGCAGCACTTCAGATACGCAGTATTTT. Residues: CASSTSDTQYF.

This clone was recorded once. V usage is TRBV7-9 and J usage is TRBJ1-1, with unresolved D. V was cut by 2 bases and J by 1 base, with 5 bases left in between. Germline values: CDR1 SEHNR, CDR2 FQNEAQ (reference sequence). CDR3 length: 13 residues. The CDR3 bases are TGTGCCAGCAGCTTAATCTGGAACACTGAAGCTTTCTTT. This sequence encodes CASSLIWNTEAFF.

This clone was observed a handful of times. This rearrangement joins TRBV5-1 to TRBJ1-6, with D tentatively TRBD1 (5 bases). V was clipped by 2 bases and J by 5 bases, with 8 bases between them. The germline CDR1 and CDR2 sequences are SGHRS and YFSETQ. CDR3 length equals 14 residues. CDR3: CASSFGTDNSPLHF. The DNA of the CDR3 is TGCGCCAGCAGCTTTGGGACTGATAATTCACCCCTCCACTTT.

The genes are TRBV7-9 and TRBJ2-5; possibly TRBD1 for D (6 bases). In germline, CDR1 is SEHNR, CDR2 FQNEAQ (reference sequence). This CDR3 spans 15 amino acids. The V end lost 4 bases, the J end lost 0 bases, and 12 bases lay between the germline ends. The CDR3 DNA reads TGTGCCAGCAGCTACCATACAGGGTACCAAGAGACCCAGTACTTC. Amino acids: CASSYHTGYQETQYF.

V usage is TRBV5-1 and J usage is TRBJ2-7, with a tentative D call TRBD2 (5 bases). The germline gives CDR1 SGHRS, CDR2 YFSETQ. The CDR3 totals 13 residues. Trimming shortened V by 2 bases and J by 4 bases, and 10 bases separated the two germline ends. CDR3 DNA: TGCGCCAGCAGCTTAAGGGAGCGTTACGAGCAGTACTTC. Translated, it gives CASSLRERYEQYF.